Reported below is one TCR beta chain. TCRdb's copy holds only in-frame clones and misses some; the assay was immunoSEQ multiplex PCR. Of roughly 14,000 clones in the sample, about nine tenths are singletons; the top ten hold under 15%. The data are from a study of technical replicates of blood from several donors. The V segment lost 10 bases and the J segment 8 bases; nucleotides outside the gene matches: 6. Germline CDR1 and CDR2: LNHDA and SQIVND (reference sequence). The CDR3 covers 11 residues. J is TRBJ1-2 and V is TRBV19, with 8 positions matching TRBD1. The sequence came from a human donor in good health. Sequencing was done on a sample of PBMCs. CDR3 DNA sequence: TGTGCCACTACGACAGGGGCGGGCTACACCTTC. Translated: CATTTGAGYTF.